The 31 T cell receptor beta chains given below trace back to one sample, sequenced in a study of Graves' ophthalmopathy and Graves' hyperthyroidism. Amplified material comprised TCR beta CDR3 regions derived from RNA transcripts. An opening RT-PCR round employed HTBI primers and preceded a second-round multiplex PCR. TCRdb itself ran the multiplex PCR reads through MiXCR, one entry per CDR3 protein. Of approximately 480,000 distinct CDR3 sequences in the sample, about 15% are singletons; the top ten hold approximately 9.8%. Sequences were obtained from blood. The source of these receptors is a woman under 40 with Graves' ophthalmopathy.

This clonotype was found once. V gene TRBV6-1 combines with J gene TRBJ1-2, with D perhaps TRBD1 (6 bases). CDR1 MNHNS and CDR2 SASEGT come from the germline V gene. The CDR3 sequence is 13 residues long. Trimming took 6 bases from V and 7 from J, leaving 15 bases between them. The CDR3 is CASSREQGLGYTF. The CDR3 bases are TGTGCCAGCAGCCGCGAACAGGGCCTTGGCTACACCTTC.

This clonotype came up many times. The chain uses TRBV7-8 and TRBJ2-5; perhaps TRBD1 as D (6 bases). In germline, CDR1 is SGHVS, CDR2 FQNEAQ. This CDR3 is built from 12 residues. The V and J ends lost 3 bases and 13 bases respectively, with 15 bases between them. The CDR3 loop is CASSLTQGFWYF. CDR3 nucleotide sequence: TGTGCCAGCAGCTTGACACAGGGTTTTTGGTACTTC.

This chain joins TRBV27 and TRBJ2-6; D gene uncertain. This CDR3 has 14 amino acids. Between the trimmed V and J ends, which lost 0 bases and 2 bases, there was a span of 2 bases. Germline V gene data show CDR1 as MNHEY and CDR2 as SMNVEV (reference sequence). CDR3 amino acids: CASSLSPGANVLTF. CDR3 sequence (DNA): TGTGCCAGCAGTTTATCTCCTGGGGCCAACGTCCTGACTTTC.

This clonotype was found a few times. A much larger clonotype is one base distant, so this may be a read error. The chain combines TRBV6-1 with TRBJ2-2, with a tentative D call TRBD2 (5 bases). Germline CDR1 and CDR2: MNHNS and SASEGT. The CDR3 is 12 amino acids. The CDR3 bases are TGTGCCAGCACAGGAATTGCCGGGGAGCTGTGTTTT. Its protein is CASTGIAGELCF.

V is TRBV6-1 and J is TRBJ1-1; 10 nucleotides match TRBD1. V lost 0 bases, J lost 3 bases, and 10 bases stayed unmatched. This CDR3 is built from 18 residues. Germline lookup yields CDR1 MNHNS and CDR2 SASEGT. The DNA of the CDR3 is TGTGCCAGCAGTGAAGCAGGCGGGGACAGGGGACGGGACACTGAAGCTTTCTTT. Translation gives CASSEAGGDRGRDTEAFF.

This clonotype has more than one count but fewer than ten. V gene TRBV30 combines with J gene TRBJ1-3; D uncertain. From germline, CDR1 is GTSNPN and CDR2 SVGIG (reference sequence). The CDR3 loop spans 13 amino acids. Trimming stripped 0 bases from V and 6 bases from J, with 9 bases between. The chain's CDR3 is CAWSVWAENTIYF. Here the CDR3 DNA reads TGTGCCTGGAGTGTATGGGCCGAAAACACCATATATTTT.

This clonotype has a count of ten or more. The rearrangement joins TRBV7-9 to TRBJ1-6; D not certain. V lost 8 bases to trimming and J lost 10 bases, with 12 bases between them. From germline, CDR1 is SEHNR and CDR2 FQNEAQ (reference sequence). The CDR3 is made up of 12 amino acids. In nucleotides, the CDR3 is TGTGCCAGCCGCGGATCCGGGTCACCCCTCCACTTT. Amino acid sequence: CASRGSGSPLHF.

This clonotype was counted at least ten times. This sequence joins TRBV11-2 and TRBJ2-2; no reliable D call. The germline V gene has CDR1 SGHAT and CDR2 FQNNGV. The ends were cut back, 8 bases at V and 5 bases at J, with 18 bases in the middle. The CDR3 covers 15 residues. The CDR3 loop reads CASSFRPSGTGELFF. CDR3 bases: TGTGCCAGCTCCTTCAGGCCGAGTGGGACCGGGGAGCTGTTTTTT.

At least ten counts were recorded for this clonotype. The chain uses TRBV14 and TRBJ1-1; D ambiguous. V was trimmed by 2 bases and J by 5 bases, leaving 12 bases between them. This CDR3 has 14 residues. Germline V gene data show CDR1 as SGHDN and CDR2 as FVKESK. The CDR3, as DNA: TGTGCCAGCAGCCAACGGATGCGGGGAACTGAAGCTTTCTTT. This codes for CASSQRMRGTEAFF.

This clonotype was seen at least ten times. This chain's CDR3 is CASSLEGTGALYGYTF. In DNA, the CDR3 is TGTGCCAGCAGCTTAGAGGGGACAGGGGCGTTGTATGGCTACACCTTC. V usage is TRBV13 and J usage is TRBJ1-2, with 10 positions matching TRBD1. This CDR3 comprises 16 residues. Unmatched junction bases numbered 7, after V lost 1 base and J lost 5 bases. Germline V CDR1 and CDR2: PRHDT, FYEKMQ (reference sequence).

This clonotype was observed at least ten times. CDR3 amino acids: CASRATGGAGIQYF. The CDR3 DNA follows: TGTGCCAGCAGAGCGACAGGGGGCGCAGGCATTCAGTACTTC. The chain employs TRBV6-1 and TRBJ2-4, with 10 positions matching TRBD1. The CDR3 loop spans 14 amino acids. The junction had 8 bases not matched to a gene; V was cut back by 6 bases and J by 9 bases. Looked up from germline, CDR1 is MNHNS and CDR2 is SASEGT.

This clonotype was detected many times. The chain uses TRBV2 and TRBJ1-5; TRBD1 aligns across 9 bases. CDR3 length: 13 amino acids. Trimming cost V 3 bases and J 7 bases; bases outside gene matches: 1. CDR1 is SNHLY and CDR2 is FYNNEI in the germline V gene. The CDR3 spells CASSEDRGQPQHF. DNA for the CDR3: TGTGCCAGCAGTGAGGACAGGGGCCAGCCCCAGCATTTT.

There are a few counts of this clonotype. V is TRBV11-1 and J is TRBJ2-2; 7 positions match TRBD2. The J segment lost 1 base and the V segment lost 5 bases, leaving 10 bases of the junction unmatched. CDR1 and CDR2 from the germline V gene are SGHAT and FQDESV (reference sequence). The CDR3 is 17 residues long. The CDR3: CASSAPPAGKNTGELFF. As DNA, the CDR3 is TGTGCCAGCAGCGCCCCTCCAGCGGGGAAGAACACCGGGGAGCTGTTTTTT.

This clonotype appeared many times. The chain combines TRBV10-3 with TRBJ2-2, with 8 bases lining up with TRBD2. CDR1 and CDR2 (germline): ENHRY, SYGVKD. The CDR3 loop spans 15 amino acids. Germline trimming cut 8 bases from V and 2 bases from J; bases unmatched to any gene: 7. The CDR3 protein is CAIRARGVNTGELFF. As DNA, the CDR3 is TGTGCCATCCGCGCGCGGGGGGTTAACACCGGGGAGCTGTTTTTT.

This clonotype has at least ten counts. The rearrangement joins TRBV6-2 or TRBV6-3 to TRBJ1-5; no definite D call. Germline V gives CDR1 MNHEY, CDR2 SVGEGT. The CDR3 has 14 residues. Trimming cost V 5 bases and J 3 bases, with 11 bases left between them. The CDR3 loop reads CASSPRTANQPQHF. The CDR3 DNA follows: TGTGCCAGCAGTCCAAGGACGGCCAATCAGCCCCAGCATTTT.

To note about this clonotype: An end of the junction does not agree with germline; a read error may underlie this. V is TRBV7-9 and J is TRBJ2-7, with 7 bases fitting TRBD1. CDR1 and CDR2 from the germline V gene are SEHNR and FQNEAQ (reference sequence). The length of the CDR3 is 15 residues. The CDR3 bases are TGTGCCATCAGCGAGGAGACAGGGATTCATTACGAGCAGTACTTC. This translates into CAISEETGIHYEQYF.

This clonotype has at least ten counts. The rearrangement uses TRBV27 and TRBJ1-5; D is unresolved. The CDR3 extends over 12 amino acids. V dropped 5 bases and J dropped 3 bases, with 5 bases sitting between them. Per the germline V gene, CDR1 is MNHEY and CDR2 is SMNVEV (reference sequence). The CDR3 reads CASSPVNQPQHF. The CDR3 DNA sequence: TGTGCCAGCAGTCCGGTCAATCAGCCCCAGCATTTT.

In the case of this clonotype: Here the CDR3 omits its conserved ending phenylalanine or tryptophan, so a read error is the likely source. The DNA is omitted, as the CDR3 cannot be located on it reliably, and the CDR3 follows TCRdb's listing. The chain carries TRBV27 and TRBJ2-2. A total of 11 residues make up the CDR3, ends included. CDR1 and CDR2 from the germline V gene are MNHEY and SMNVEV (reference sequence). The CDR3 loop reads CASSSPGELCL.

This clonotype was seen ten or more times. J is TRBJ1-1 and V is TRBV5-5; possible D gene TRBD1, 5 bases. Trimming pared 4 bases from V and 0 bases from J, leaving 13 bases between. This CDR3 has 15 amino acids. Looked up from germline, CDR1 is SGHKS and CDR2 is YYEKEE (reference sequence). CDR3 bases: TGTGCCAGCAGCCCACGGACGGGGCTGAACACTGAAGCTTTCTTT. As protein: CASSPRTGLNTEAFF.

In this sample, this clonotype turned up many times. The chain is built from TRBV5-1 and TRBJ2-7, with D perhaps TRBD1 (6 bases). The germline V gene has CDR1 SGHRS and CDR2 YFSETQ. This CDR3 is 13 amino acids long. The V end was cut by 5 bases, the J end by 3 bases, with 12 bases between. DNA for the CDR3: TGCGCCAGCAGACAGGGTAGGGACTACGAGCAGTACTTC. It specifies CASRQGRDYEQYF.

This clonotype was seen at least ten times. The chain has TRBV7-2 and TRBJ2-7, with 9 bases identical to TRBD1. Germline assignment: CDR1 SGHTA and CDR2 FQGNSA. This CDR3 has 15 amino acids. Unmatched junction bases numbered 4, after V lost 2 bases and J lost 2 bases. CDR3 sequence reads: CASSLSTGGAYEQYF. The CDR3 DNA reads TGTGCCAGCAGCTTATCTACAGGGGGCGCCTACGAGCAGTACTTC.

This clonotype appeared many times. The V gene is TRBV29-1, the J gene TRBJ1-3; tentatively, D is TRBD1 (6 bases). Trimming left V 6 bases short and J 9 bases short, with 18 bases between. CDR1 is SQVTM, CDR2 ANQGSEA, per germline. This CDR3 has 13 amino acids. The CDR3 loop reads CSVKTTGSGTIYF. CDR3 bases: TGCAGCGTGAAAACCACAGGGTCTGGCACCATATATTTT.

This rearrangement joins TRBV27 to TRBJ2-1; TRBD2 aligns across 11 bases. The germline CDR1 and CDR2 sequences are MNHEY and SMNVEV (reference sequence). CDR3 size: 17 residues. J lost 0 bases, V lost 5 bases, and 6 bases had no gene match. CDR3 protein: CASSNTTSGVSYNEQFF. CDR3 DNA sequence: TGTGCCAGCAGTAACACGACTAGCGGGGTCTCCTACAATGAGCAGTTCTTC.

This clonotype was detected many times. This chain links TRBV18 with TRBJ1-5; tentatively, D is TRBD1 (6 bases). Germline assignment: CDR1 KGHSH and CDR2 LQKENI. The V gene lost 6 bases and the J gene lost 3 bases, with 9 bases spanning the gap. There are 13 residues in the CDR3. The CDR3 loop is CASSDSFNQPQHF. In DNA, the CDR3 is TGTGCCAGCTCGGACAGTTTCAATCAGCCCCAGCATTTT.

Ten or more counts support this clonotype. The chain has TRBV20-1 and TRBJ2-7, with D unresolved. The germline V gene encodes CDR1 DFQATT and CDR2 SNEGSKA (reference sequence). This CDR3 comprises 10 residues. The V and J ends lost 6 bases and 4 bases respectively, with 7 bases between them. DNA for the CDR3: TGCAGTGCCCTTGCTTACGAGCAGTACTTC. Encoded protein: CSALAYEQYF.

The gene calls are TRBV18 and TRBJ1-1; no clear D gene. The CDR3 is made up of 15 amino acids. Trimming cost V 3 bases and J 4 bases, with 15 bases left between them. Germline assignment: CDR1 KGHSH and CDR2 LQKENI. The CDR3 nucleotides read TGTGCCAGCTCACCGGGCGGTTCGAAGGGCACTGAAGCTTTCTTT. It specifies CASSPGGSKGTEAFF.

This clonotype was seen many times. The CDR3 reads CSASFLSRYGYTF. The CDR3 DNA sequence: TGCAGTGCTAGTTTCCTGTCCCGCTATGGCTACACCTTC. The V call is TRBV20-1, the J call TRBJ1-2; D not resolved. This CDR3 contains 13 residues. Germline values: CDR1 DFQATT, CDR2 SNEGSKA (reference sequence). Trimming took off 3 bases at V and 4 bases at J, with 12 bases between the two ends.

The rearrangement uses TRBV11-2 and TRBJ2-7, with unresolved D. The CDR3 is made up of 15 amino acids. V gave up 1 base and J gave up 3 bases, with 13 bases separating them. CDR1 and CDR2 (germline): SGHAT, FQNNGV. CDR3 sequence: CASSLARKVGYEQYF. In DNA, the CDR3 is TGTGCCAGCAGCTTAGCCAGGAAGGTAGGCTACGAGCAGTACTTC.

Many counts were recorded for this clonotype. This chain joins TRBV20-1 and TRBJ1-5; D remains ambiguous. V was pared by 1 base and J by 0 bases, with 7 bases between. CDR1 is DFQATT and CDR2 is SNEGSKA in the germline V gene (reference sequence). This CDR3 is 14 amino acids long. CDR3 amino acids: CSARVGPSNQPQHF. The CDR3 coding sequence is TGCAGTGCTAGAGTGGGCCCTAGCAATCAGCCCCAGCATTTT.

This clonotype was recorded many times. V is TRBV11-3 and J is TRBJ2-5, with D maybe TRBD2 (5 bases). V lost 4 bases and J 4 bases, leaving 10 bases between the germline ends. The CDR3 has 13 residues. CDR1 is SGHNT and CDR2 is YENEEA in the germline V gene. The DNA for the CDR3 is TGTGCCAGCAGCTGGGGAGTAGGAGAGACCCAGTACTTC. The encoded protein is CASSWGVGETQYF.

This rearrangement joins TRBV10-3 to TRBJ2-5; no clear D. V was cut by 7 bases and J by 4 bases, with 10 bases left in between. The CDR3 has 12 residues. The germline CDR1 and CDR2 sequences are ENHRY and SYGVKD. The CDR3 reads CAITDSRETQYF. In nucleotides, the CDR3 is TGTGCCATCACTGATAGCCGAGAGACCCAGTACTTC.